This T cell receptor beta chain originates from a study of cytomegalovirus exposure and HLA in healthy donors. This CDR3 comprises 13 residues. Germline CDR1 is SGHTA and CDR2 is FQGNSA. As to this clone: Antigen: not known.

Whole-study results and caveats: In terms of immune exposure information, only CMV serostatus was available. Later work found that TCR association rates differed between HLA loci; DRB1 had the most and HLA-C the fewest.

Healthy people donating bone marrow made up the donors. In the PCR, 60 Vbeta and 13 Jbeta primers were used. Sequencing used immunoSEQ multiplex PCR; TCRdb keeps in-frame clones, though not all of them. The table has roughly 100,000 clones, almost 80% seen once; the top ten hold 5.8%. The receptor's source is a man aged 55-75 years in good health and CMV-seropositive. J is TRBJ2-5 and V is TRBV7-2; maybe TRBD2 (5 bases). The J call is doubtful: the DNA matches TRBJ2-7 better. Sequencing used PBMCs. CDR3 sequence: CASSSRGSYEQYF. CDR3 nucleotide sequence: TGTGCCAGCAGTTCCCGCGGGTCCTACGAGCAGTACTTC.